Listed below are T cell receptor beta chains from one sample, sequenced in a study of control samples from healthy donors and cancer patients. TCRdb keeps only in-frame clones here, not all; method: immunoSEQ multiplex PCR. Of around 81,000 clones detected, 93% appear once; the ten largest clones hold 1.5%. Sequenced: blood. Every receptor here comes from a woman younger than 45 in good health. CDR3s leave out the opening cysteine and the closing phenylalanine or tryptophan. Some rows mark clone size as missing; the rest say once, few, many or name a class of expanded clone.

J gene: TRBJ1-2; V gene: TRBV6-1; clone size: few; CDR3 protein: ASSENRGRDGYT
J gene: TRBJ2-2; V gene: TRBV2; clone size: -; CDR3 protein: ASSEAFRGDTGELF
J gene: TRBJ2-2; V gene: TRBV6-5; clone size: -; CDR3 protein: ASRSRGTNTGELF
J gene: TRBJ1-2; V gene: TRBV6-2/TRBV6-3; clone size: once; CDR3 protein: ASSYSDDYT
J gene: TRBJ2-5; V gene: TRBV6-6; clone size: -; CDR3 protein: ASSYSGAGGQETQY
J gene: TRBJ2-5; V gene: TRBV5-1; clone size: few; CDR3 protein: ASSLGLAGAETQY
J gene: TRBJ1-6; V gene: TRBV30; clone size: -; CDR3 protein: AWNPSSYNSPLH
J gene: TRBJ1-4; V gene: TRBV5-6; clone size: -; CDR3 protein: ASTGQANEKLF
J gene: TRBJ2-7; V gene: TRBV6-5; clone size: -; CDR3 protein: ASRDRPGFSYEQY
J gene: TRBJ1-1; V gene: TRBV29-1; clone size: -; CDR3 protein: SVEVLGGGNTEAF
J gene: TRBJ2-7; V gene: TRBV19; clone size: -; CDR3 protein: ATSLRRGFEEQY
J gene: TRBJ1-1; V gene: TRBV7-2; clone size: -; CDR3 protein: ASSPVPFGEVNTEAF
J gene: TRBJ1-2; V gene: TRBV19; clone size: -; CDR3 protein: ASSTSGQGNYGYT
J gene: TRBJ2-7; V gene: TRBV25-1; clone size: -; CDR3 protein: ASSSVSYEQY
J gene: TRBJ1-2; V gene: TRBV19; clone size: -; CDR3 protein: ASSQGASGYT
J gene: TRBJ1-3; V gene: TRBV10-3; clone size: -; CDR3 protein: AISDPGRGNGNTIY
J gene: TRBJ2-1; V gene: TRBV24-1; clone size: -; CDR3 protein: ATSDFRGPSYNEQF
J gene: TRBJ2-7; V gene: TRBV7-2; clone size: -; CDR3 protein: ASSLVGDSSIHEQY
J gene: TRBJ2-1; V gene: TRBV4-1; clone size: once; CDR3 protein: ASSQGRLAGGEVRF
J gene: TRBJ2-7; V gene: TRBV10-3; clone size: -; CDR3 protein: AISRQADPYEQY
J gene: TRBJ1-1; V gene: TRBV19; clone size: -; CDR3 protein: ASSMAGGTTEAF
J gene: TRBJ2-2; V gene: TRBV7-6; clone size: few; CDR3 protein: ASSSYQGLAATGELF
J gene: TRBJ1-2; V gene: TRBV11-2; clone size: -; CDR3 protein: ASSFTGDYGYT
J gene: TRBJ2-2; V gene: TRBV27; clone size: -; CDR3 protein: ASSLGLAPPLF
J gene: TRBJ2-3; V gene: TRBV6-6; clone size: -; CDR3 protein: ASSYIGGRAGDTQY
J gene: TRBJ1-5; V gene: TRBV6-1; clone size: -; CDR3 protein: ASSEAGRYSNQPQH
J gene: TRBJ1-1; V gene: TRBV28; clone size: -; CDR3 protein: ASSFGLNTEAF